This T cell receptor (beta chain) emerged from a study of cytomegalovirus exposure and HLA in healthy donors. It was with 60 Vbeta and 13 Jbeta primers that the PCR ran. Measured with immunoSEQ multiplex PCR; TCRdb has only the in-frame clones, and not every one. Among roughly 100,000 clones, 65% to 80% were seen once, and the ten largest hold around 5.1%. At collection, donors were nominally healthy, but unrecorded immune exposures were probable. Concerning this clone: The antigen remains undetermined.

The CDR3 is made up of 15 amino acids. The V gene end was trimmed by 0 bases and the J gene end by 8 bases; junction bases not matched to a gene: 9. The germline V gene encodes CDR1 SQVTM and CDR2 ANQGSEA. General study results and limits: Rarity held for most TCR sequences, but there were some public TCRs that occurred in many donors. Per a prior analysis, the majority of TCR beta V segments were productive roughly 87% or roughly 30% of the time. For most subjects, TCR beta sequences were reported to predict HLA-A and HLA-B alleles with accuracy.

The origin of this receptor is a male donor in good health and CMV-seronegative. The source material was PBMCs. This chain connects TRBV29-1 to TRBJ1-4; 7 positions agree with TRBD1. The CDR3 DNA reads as TGCAGCGTTGAAGATCCTGAGGGGGCGCGAGAAAAACTGTTTTTT. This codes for CSVEDPEGAREKLFF.